This is a list of T cell receptor beta chains from one sample in a study of spatial heterogeneity in lung cancer. TCRdb ran MiXCR on the 5' RACE reads and lists one entry per CDR3 protein. The sample consists of around 75,000 distinct CDR3 sequences, roughly 13% of them appearing once. The sequences come from PBMCs, collected at surgery. These TCRs come from a male donor with early-stage non-small cell lung cancer. Each CDR3 is given with its conserved first and last residue. A D gene is named only where the DNA matches it firmly. A row's size may be missing; if present it is once, few, many or a size class.

v_gene	len	d_gene	abundance	j_gene	CDR3aa	CDR3nt
TRBV4-3	15	TRBD2	.	TRBJ2-3	CASSLLAGDLDTQYF	TGCGCCAGCAGCCTACTAGCGGGAGATTTGGATACGCAGTATTTT
TRBV4-3	15	.	few	TRBJ2-7	CASSHTWGAGGEQYF	TGCGCCAGCAGCCATACGTGGGGCGCTGGCGGCGAGCAGTACTTC
TRBV12-3/TRBV12-4	14	.	.	TRBJ2-1	CASSLRGLSNEQFF	TGTGCCAGCAGCCTCCGTGGGCTGAGCAATGAGCAGTTCTTC
TRBV27	14	.	.	TRBJ1-1	CASSQTGTHTEAFF	TGTGCCAGCAGTCAGACAGGTACCCACACTGAAGCTTTCTTT
TRBV5-1	14	.	many	TRBJ2-1	CASSPRSSLGEQFF	TGCGCCAGCAGCCCTAGGAGTAGCCTAGGCGAGCAGTTCTTC
TRBV30	15	TRBD1	many	TRBJ2-1	CAWRGDRGRNNEQFF	TGTGCCTGGAGGGGGGACAGGGGAAGGAACAATGAGCAGTTCTTC
TRBV2	14	.	few	TRBJ2-1	CASSEVDLANEQFF	TGTGCCAGCAGTGAAGTAGATCTAGCTAATGAGCAGTTCTTC
TRBV11-2	15	.	few	TRBJ2-5	CASSFRVKYQETQYF	TGTGCCAGCAGCTTCAGGGTTAAGTACCAAGAGACCCAGTACTTC
TRBV2	13	TRBD2	few	TRBJ2-7	CASSSLAVEEQYF	TGTGCCAGCAGTTCTCTAGCGGTGGAGGAGCAGTACTTC
TRBV7-2	17	TRBD2	many	TRBJ2-1	CASSLEGLAMLWDEQFF	TGTGCCAGCAGCTTAGAGGGACTAGCGATGCTTTGGGATGAGCAGTTCTTC
TRBV27	16	.	.	TRBJ2-7	CASRYKAGTVYYEQYF	TGTGCCAGCAGGTACAAGGCGGGGACAGTATACTACGAGCAGTACTTC
TRBV7-9	15	TRBD1	.	TRBJ1-4	CASSLPGQGYEKLFF	TGTGCCAGCAGCTTGCCGGGACAGGGATATGAAAAACTGTTTTTT
TRBV5-1	15	.	.	TRBJ1-4	CASSTGPPTNEKLFF	TGCGCCAGCAGCACGGGGCCTCCAACTAATGAAAAACTGTTTTTT
TRBV11-2	13	.	few	TRBJ2-5	CASSRGSTETQYF	TGTGCCAGCAGCCGCGGGTCCACGGAGACCCAGTACTTC
TRBV20-1	13	.	.	TRBJ1-5	CSAMVGSNQPQHF	TGCAGTGCTATGGTTGGTAGCAATCAGCCCCAGCATTTT
TRBV4-1	15	.	many	TRBJ2-1	CASSQEGVSYNEQFF	TGCGCCAGCAGCCAAGAGGGTGTTTCCTACAATGAGCAGTTCTTC
TRBV4-3	17	.	many	TRBJ2-7	CASSQDLRDWNSYEQYF	TGCGCCAGCAGCCAAGATCTTAGGGACTGGAACTCCTACGAGCAGTACTTC
TRBV6-5	17	.	.	TRBJ2-2	CASSYWGTPTLTGELFF	TGTGCCAGCAGTTACTGGGGGACTCCTACCCTAACCGGGGAGCTGTTTTTT
TRBV3-1	15	.	few	TRBJ2-7	CASSPTAGTNYEQYF	TGTGCCAGCAGCCCCACCGCGGGTACTAACTACGAGCAGTACTTC
TRBV4-2	15	.	many	TRBJ2-7	CASSQDGNSAYEQYF	TGTGCCAGCAGCCAGGATGGCAACTCAGCCTACGAGCAGTACTTC
TRBV10-2	17	TRBD1	.	TRBJ1-6	CASSDPQGAAGNSPLHF	TGCGCCAGCAGCGACCCACAGGGGGCCGCCGGTAATTCACCCCTCCACTTT
TRBV28	15	.	few	TRBJ1-1	CASRGRVGDSTEAFF	TGTGCCAGCAGGGGGAGAGTTGGGGATAGCACTGAAGCTTTCTTT
TRBV2	13	.	.	TRBJ1-3	CASSVNSGNTIYF	TGTGCCAGCAGTGTAAACTCTGGAAACACCATATATTTT
TRBV5-1	14	.	many	TRBJ2-3	CASSLQGITDTQYF	TGCGCCAGCAGCTTGCAGGGCATCACAGATACGCAGTATTTT
TRBV5-1	11	.	many	TRBJ2-7	CASSLGYEQYF	TGCGCCAGCAGCTTGGGGTACGAGCAGTACTTC
TRBV12-3/TRBV12-4	14	.	.	TRBJ1-1	CASRTAGENTEAFF	TGTGCCAGCAGAACGGCGGGAGAGAACACTGAAGCTTTCTTT
TRBV29-1	13	TRBD2	.	TRBJ2-1	CSVEAGGPNEQFF	TGCAGCGTTGAAGCGGGAGGGCCCAATGAGCAGTTCTTC
TRBV14	15	TRBD2	.	TRBJ2-5	CASGPSGEIQETQYF	TGTGCCAGCGGGCCTAGCGGGGAAATCCAAGAGACCCAGTACTTC
TRBV20-1	15	.	.	TRBJ1-4	CSARDLQGRNEKLFF	TGCAGTGCTAGAGATTTACAGGGAAGAAATGAAAAACTGTTTTTT
TRBV2	14	.	.	TRBJ1-2	CASKNRVQNYGYTF	TGTGCCAGCAAAAACAGGGTTCAGAACTATGGCTACACCTTC
TRBV6-5	12	.	.	TRBJ2-7	CASSTDLYEQYF	TGTGCCAGCAGTACGGACCTCTACGAGCAGTACTTC
TRBV5-1	17	TRBD2	.	TRBJ2-5	CASSLPGTSVNQETQYF	TGCGCCAGCAGCTTGCCTGGGACTAGCGTAAACCAAGAGACCCAGTACTTC
TRBV12-3/TRBV12-4	14	.	.	TRBJ1-1	CASSLWGMGTEAFF	TGTGCCAGCAGTTTATGGGGGATGGGGACTGAAGCTTTCTTT
TRBV7-2	15	TRBD2	many	TRBJ2-3	CASSRSAGVVDTQYF	TGTGCCAGCAGCCGTTCAGCGGGAGTCGTAGATACGCAGTATTTT
TRBV19	15	TRBD2	few	TRBJ2-3	CASSVGGGVADTQYF	TGTGCCAGTAGTGTGGGCGGGGGAGTGGCAGATACGCAGTATTTT
TRBV19	16	.	many	TRBJ1-2	CASNGFAAGAVYGYTF	TGTGCCAGTAATGGCTTTGCGGCTGGGGCAGTCTATGGCTACACCTTC
TRBV5-1	16	.	.	TRBJ2-2	CASSLSSGPRTGELFF	TGCGCCAGCAGCTTGTCATCAGGCCCCCGAACCGGGGAGCTGTTTTTT
TRBV4-3	14	.	.	TRBJ1-2	CASSQIAGDYGYTF	TGCGCCAGCAGCCAGATTGCCGGGGACTATGGCTACACCTTC
TRBV15	15	.	.	TRBJ2-7	CATGKGGASSYEQYF	TGTGCCACCGGGAAGGGAGGCGCGAGCTCCTACGAGCAGTACTTC
TRBV11-1	13	.	many	TRBJ2-2	CASSSRVAGELFF	TGTGCCAGCAGCTCGCGAGTAGCTGGGGAGCTGTTTTTT
TRBV2	13	TRBD1	.	TRBJ1-5	CASSYDRAQPQHF	TGTGCCAGCAGCTACGACAGGGCTCAGCCCCAGCATTTT
TRBV4-1	11	.	medium-sized	TRBJ2-1	CASSPGDEQFF	TGCGCCAGCTCCCCCGGGGATGAGCAGTTCTTC
TRBV19	13	.	.	TRBJ2-5	CASSIWGGETQYF	TGTGCCAGTAGTATCTGGGGAGGAGAGACCCAGTACTTC
TRBV20-1	15	.	.	TRBJ2-2	CSAREPRGVTGELFF	TGCAGTGCTAGAGAACCCAGGGGCGTCACCGGGGAGCTGTTTTTT
TRBV12-3/TRBV12-4	15	.	.	TRBJ1-5	CASSLSGGRNQPQHF	TGTGCCAGCAGTCTCTCGGGAGGACGCAATCAGCCCCAGCATTTT
TRBV3-1	12	.	.	TRBJ1-3	CATRDIENTIYF	TGTGCCACCCGGGACATCGAAAACACCATATATTTT